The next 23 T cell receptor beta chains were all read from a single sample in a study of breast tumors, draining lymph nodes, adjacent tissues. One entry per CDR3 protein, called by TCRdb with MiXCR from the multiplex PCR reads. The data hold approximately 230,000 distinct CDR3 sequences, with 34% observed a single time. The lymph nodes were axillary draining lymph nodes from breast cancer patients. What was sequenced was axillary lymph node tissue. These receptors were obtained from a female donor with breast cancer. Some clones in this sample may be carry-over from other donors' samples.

The CDR3 bases are TGCAGTGCTTTCGATATCGGGAGACGATGGAAGAACACCGGGGAGCTGTTTTTT. This gives the protein CSAFDIGRRWKNTGELFF. The J gene is TRBJ2-2, the V gene TRBV20-1; maybe TRBD2 (6 bases). Germline CDR1 DFQATT, CDR2 SNEGSKA (reference sequence). V lost 5 bases and J lost 1, with 23 bases in between. This CDR3 is 18 amino acids long.

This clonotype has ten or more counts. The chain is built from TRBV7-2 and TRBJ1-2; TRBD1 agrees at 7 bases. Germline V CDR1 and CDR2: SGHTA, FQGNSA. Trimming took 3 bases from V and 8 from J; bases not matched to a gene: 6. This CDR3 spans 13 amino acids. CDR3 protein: CASSFTGARGYTF. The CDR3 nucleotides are TGTGCCAGCAGCTTTACAGGGGCGCGGGGCTACACCTTC.

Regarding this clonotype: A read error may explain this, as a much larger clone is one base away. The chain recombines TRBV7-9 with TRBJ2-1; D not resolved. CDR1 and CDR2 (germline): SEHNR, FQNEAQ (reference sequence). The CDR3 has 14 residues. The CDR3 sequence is CARSLASSSDEQFF. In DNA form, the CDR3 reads TGTGCCCGCAGCTTAGCCTCGTCGAGCGATGAGCAGTTCTTC.

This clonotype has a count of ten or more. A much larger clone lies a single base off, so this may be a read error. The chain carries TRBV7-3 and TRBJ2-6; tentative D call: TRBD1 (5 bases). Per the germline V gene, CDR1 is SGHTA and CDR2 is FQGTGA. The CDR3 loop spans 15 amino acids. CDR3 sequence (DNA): TGTGCCAGCAGCCACGACAGCTCTGGGGCCAACGTCCTGCCTTTC. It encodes CASSHDSSGANVLPF.

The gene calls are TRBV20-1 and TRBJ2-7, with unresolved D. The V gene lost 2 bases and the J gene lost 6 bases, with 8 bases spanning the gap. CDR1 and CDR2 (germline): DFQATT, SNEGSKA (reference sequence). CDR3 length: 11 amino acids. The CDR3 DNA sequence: TGCAGTGCTAGACGCGGTTTCGAGCAGTACTTC. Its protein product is CSARRGFEQYF.

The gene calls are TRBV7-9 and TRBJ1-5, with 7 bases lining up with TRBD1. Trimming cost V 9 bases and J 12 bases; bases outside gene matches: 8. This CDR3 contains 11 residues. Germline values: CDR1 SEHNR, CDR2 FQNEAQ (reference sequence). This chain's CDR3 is CASLPGQNQHF. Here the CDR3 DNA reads TGTGCCAGTTTACCGGGACAGAACCAGCATTTT.

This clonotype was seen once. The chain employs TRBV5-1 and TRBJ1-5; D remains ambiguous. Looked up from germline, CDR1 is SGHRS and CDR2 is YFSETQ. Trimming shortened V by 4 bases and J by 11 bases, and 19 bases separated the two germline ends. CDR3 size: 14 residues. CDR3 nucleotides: TGCGCCAGCAGCCTTACCGGGAGCCAAGAGACCCAGCATTTT. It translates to CASSLTGSQETQHF.

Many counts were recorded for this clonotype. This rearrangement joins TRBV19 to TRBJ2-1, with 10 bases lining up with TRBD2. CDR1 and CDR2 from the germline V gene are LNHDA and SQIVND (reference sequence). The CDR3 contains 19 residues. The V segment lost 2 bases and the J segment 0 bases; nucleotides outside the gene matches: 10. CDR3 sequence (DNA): TGTGCCAGTAGTATATCGGGACTAGCGTACAAGAGCTCCTACAATGAGCAGTTCTTC. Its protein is CASSISGLAYKSSYNEQFF.

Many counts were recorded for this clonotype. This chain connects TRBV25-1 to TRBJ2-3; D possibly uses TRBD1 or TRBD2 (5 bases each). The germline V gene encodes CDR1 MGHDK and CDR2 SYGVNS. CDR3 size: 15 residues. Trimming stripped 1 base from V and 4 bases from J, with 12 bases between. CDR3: CASSESGRFPDTQYF. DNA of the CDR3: TGTGCCAGCAGTGAATCGGGGCGTTTTCCAGATACGCAGTATTTT. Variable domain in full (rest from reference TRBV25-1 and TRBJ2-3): EADIYQTPRYLVIGTGKKITLECSQTMGHDKMYWYQQDPGMELHLIHYSYGVNSTEKGDLSSESTVSRIRTEHFPLTLESARPSHTSQYLCASSESGRFPDTQYFGPGTRLTVL.

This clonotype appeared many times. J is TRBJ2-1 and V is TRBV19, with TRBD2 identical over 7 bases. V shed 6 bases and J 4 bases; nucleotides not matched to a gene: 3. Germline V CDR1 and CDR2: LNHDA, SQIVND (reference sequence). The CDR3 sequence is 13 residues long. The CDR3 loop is CASRTSWYNEQFF. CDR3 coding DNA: TGTGCCAGTAGGACTAGCTGGTACAATGAGCAGTTCTTC.

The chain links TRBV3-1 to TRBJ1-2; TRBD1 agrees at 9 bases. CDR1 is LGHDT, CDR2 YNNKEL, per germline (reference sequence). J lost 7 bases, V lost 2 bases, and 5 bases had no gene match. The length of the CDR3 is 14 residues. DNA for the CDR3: TGTGCCAGCAGCCAAACAGGGGGCGTTGGTGGCTACACCTTC. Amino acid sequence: CASSQTGGVGGYTF.

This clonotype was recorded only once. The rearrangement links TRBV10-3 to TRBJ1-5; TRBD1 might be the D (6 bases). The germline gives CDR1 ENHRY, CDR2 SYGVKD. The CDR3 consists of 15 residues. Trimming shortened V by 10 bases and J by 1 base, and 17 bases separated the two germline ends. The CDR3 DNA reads TGTGCCAGGAACAGAGGGGGTTCAAGCAATCAGCCCCAGCATTTT. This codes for CARNRGGSSNQPQHF.

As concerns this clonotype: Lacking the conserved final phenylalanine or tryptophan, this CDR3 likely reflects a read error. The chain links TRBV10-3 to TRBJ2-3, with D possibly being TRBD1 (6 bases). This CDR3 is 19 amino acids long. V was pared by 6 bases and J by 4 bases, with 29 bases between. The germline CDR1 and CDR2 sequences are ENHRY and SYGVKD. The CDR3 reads CAIRAGTGSGANRADTQYL. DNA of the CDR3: TGTGCCATCAGGGCCGGCACAGGGTCTGGGGCCAATCGCGCAGATACGCAGTATCTT.

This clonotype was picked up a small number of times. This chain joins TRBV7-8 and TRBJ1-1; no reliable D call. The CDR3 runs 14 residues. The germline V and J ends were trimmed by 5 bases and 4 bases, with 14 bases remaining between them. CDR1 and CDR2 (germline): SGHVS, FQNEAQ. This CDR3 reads CASSPLFGGTEAFF. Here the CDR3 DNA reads TGTGCCAGCAGCCCGCTTTTTGGAGGCACTGAAGCTTTCTTT.

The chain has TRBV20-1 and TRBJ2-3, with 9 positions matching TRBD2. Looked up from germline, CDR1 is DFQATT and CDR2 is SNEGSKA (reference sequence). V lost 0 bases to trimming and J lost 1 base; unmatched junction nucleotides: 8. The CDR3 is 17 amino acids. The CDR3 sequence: CSARDPVGGGGTDTQYF. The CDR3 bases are TGCAGTGCTAGAGATCCTGTGGGCGGGGGGGGCACAGATACGCAGTATTTT.

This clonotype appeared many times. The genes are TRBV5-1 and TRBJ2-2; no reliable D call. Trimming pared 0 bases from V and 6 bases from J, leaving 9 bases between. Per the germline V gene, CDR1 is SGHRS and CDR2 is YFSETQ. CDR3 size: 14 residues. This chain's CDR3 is CASSLDTAPGELFF. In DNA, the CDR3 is TGCGCCAGCAGCTTGGATACGGCCCCCGGGGAGCTGTTTTTT.

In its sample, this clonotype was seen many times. CDR3 nucleotides: TGCAGTGCCGGGACCCATACCTACGAGCAGTACTTC. Protein product: CSAGTHTYEQYF. V usage is TRBV20-1 and J usage is TRBJ2-7, with D perhaps assigned TRBD1 or TRBD2 (5 bases each). Germline V CDR1 and CDR2: DFQATT, SNEGSKA (reference sequence). The V and J ends lost 6 bases and 2 bases respectively, with 11 bases between them. This CDR3 is 12 amino acids long.

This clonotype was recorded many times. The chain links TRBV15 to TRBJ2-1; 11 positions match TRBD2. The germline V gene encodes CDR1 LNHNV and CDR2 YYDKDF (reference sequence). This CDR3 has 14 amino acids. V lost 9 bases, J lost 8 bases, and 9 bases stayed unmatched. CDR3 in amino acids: CATDSGRAGYEQFF. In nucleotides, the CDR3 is TGTGCCACGGATAGCGGGAGGGCCGGCTATGAGCAGTTCTTC.

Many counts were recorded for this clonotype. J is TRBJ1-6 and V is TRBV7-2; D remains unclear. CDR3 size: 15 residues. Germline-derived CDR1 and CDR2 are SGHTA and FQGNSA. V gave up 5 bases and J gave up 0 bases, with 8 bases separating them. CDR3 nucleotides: TGTGCCAGCAGCACTCTGAACTCCTATAATTCACCCCTCCACTTT. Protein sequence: CASSTLNSYNSPLHF.

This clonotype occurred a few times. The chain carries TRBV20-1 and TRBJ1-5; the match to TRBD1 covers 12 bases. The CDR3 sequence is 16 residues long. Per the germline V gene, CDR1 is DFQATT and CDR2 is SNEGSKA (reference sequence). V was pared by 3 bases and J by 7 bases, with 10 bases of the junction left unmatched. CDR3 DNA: TGCAGTGCTAGCTCCGGGACAGGGGGCTCCGAGCAGCCCCAGCATTTT. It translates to CSASSGTGGSEQPQHF.

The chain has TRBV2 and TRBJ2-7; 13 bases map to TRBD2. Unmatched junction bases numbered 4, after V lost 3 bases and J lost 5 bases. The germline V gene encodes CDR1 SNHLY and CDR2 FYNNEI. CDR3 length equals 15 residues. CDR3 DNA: TGTGCCAGCAGTGACGGACTAGCGGGAGTCGACGAGCAGTACTTC. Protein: CASSDGLAGVDEQYF.

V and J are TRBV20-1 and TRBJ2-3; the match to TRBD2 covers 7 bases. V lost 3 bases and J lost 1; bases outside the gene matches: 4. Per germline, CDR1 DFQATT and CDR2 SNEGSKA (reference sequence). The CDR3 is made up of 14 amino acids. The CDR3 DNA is TGCAGTGCTAGCGGGAGGCCCCGCACAGATACGCAGTATTTT. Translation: CSASGRPRTDTQYF.

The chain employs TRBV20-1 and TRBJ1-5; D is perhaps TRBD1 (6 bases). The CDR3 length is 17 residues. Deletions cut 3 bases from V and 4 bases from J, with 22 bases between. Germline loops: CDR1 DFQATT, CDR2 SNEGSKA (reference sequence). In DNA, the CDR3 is TGCAGTGCTAGCCCGCCTATCCGACAGGCTAGTAATCAGCCCCAGCATTTT. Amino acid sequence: CSASPPIRQASNQPQHF.